The 5 T cell receptor beta chains below were found in one sample sequenced in a study of blood T cell repertoires in COVID-19. This table comes from immunoSEQ multiplex PCR, and its TCRdb copy is limited to in-frame clones, with some not included. The top ten clones hold about 1.8% of a sample with 25,000 to 35,000 clones, roughly 82% of them seen once. The specimen sequenced was peripheral blood. The receptors derive from an elderly man with active or convalescent COVID-19.

This clone was recorded only once. The J gene is TRBJ2-7, the V gene TRBV5-1; TRBD2 matches 11 bases. Germline loops: CDR1 SGHRS, CDR2 YFSETQ. This CDR3 has 15 residues. Trimming removed 0 bases from V and 7 bases from J; junction bases left unmatched: 6. This CDR3 is CASSLGASGRREQYF. DNA of the CDR3: TGCGCCAGCAGCTTGGGGGCTAGCGGGAGGCGGGAGCAGTACTTC. Full variable domain (remainder filled in from reference TRBV5-1 and TRBJ2-7): KAGVTQTPRYLIKTRGQQVTLSCSPISGHRSVSWYQQTPGQGLQFLFEYFSETQRNKGNFPGRFSGRQFSNSRSEMNVSTLELGDSALYLCASSLGASGRREQYFGPGTRLTVT.

The CDR3 nucleotides are TGTGCCAGCGGGAGGGCCGAGGGGAATGAGCAGTTCTTC. Residues: CASGRAEGNEQFF. The chain has TRBV28 and TRBJ2-1; 7 bases line up with TRBD2. V was clipped by 8 bases and J by 7 bases; unmatched bases: 8. This CDR3 is built from 13 residues. Germline CDR1 MDHEN, CDR2 SYDVKM.

CDR3 in DNA: TGTGCCAGCAGTGAACAGGGGGTGAGGGAAAAACTGTTTTTT. It is translated as CASSEQGVREKLFF. The chain links TRBV2 to TRBJ1-4; 7 bases fit TRBD1. V shed 2 bases and J 8 bases; nucleotides not matched to a gene: 5. This CDR3 has 14 amino acids. Per the germline V gene, CDR1 is SNHLY and CDR2 is FYNNEI. The complete variable domain, with remaining parts taken from reference TRBV2 and TRBJ1-4, reads EPEVTQTPSHQVTQMGQEVILRCVPISNHLYFYWYRQILGQKVEFLVSFYNNEISEKSEIFDDQFSVERPDGSNFTLKIRSTKLEDSAMYFCASSEQGVREKLFFGSGTQLSVL.

The chain recombines TRBV28 with TRBJ2-7; maybe TRBD1 (6 bases). Germline V gives CDR1 MDHEN, CDR2 SYDVKM. Trimming took 8 bases from V and 2 from J, leaving 13 bases between them. The CDR3 runs 13 residues. CDR3 DNA: TGTGCCAGCGGAAGGACAGTCCCCTACGAGCAGTACTTC. As protein: CASGRTVPYEQYF.

The gene calls are TRBV5-1 and TRBJ2-7, with D possibly matching TRBD2 (5 bases). Deletions cut 7 bases from V and 2 bases from J, with 13 bases between. The germline CDR1 and CDR2 sequences are SGHRS and YFSETQ. The CDR3 has 13 residues. CDR3 sequence (DNA): TGCGCCAGCGGCCGAGCGGCAGCCTACGAGCAGTACTTC. Amino acids: CASGRAAAYEQYF.